This TCR beta chain is drawn from a study of T cell repertoires in cytomegalovirus infection. Study as a whole: CMV infection together with matching HLA type was indicated by public TCR beta signatures. Study-wide points: Across the ex vivo response, the dominant clonotypes were HLA-C-restricted CMV-specific TCR beta clonotypes. Carriers of CMV plus the relevant HLA were identified by cumulative public TCR beta family frequency.

Comment on this clonotype: Its antigen is not known.

Via MiXCR, TCRdb re-called the reads, giving one row per CDR3 protein. The sample carries about 51,000 distinct CDR3 sequences, around 20% recorded once. Deletions cut 3 bases from V and 1 base from J, with 16 bases between. From germline, CDR1 is SNHLY and CDR2 FYNNEI. The CDR3 has 17 amino acids. Sequencing used CD8+ T cells from cultured PBMCs, obtained from culture after CMV antigen stimulation. This TCR derives from a human donor in good health (CMV status not recorded). Some clones in this sample may be carry-over from other donors' samples. This sequence joins TRBV2 and TRBJ1-5, with D possibly being TRBD1 (5 bases). CDR3 sequence: CASSEFRPGGSNQPQHF. CDR3 in DNA: TGTGCCAGCAGTGAGTTTAGACCCGGGGGAAGCAATCAGCCCCAGCATTTT.